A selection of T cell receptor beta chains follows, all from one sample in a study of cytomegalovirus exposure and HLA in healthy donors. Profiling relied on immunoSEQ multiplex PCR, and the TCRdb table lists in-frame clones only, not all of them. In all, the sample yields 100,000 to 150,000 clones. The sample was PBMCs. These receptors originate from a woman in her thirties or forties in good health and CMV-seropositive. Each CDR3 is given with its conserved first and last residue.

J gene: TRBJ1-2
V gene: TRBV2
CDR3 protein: CASSEEKGPNYGYTF

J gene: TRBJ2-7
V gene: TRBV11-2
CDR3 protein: CASRTYGTSSYEQYF

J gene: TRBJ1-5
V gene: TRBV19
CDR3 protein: CASSVQARDRGAFPQHF

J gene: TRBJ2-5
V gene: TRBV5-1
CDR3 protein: CASSLAGQGVETQYF

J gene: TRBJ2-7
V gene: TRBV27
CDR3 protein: CASPDGTSEEGGYEQYF

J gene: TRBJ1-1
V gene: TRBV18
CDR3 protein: CASSPGTGHSNTEAFF

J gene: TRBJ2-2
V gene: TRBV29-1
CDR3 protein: CSVGQTNTGELFF

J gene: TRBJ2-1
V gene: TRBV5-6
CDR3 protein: CASLPTGRGGNEQFF

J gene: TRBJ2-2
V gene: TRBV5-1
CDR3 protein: CASSLVPPDNTGELFF

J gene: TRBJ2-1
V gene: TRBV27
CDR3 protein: CASSRGRGVNEQFF

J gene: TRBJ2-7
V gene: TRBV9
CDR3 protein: CASSGAAYEQYF

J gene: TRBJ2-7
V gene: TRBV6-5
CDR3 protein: CASSYSRSSYEQYF

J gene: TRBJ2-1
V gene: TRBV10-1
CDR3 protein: CASSQDRGRNEQFF

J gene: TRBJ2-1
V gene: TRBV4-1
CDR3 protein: CASSRAGTNEQFF

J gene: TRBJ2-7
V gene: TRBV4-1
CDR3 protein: CASSQTGTSGYEQYF

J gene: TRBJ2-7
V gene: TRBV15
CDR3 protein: CATSRDLRGTGEQYF

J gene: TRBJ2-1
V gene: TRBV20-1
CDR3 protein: CSVGDEQFF

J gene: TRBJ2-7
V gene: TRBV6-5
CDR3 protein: CASSPWGSDYEQYF

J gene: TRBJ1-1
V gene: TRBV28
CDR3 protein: CASRHPGTAEGRTEAFF

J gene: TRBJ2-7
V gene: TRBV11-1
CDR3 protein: CASSRGLAGVYEQYF

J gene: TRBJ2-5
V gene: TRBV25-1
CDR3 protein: CASSENPPGDQETQYF

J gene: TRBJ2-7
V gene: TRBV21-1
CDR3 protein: CATPGTRQPRAFTYEQYF

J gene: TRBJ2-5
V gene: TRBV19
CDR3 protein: CASSGPDRYQATQYF

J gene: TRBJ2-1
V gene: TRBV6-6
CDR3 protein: CASRPSGNVYNEQFF

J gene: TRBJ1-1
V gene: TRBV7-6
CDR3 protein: CASSEERQGEAFF

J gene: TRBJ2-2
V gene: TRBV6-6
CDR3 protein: CASSYRDTGELFF

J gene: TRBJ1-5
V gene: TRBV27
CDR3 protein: CASRSLGREPNQPQHF

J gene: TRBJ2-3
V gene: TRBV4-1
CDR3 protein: CASSPLSGRGRDTQYF

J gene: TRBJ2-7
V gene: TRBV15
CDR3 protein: CATSRVAATYEQYF

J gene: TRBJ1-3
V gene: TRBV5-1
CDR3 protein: CASSLGTINTIYF

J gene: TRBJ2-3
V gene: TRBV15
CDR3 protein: CAAKTGGTDTQYF

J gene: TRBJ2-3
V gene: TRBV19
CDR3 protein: CASTETGDRADTQYF

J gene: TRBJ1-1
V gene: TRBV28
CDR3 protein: CASRRPGQKNTEAFF

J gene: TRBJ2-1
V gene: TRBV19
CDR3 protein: CASSNLAGGSNEQFF

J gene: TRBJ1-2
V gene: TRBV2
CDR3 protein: CASSEEQSYGHTF

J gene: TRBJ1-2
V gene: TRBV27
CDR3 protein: CASSLSYRDGYTF

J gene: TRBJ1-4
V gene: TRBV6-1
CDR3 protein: CASSERQVGEKLFF

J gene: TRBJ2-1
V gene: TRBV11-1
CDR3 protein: CASSLSGGRVGEQFF

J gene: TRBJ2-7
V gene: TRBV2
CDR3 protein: CASSTTTGSGFEQYF

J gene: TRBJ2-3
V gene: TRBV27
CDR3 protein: CASSKKLGTSGTRGTQYF

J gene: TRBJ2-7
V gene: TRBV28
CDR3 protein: CATAPGQQREQYF

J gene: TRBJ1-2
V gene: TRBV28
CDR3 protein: CASSGGGNYGYTF

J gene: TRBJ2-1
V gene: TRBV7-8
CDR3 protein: CASSLPGTTYNEQFF

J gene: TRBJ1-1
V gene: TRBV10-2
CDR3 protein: CASAGSGRWTEAFF

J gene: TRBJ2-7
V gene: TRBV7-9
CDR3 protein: CASIEEGSSYEQYF

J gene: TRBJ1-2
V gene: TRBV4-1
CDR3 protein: CASSQDQGPGLYGYTF

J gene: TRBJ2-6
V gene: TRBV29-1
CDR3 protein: CSFASSGANVLTF

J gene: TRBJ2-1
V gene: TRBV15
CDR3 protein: CATSLAGNEQFF

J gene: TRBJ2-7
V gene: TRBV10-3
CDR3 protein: CAISDRGLAGGYEQYF

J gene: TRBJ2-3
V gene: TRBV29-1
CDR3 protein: CSVDLAGGDTQYF

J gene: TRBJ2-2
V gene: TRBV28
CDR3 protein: CASSQNLPGTRTGELFF